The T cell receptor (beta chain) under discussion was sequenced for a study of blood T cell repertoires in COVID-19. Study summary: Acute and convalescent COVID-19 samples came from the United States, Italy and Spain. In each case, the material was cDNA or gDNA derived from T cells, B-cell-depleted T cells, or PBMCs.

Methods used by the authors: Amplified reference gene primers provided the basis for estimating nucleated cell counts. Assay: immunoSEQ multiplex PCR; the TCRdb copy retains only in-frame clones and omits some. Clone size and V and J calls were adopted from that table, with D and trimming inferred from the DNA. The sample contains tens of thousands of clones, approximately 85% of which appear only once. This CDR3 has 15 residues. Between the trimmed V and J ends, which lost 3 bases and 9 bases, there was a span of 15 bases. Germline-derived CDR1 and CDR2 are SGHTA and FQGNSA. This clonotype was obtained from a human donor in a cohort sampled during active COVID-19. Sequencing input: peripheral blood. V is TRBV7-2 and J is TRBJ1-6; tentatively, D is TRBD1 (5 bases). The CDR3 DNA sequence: TGTGCCAGCAGCTTCACAGAGGTTGGGGCTTCACCCCTCCACTTT. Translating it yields CASSFTEVGASPLHF.